This T cell receptor beta chain came from a study of tumor-infiltrating lymphocytes in localized non-small cell lung cancer. For the study at large: The cohort mixed smokers and never-smokers, several histologies, and some post-neoadjuvant-chemotherapy samples. Each patient gave resected tumor and non-adjacent uninvolved lung tissue.

Libraries were prepared by immunoSEQ multiplex PCR; TCRdb keeps only in-frame clonotypes and omits some of them. Of 15,000 to 20,000 clones in the sample, around 73% were seen once. Germline V CDR1 and CDR2: KGHSH, LQKENI. The CDR3 has 16 residues. Losses at the gene ends were 5 bases for V and 1 base for J; bases not matched to a gene: 6. This sequence was found in a human donor with non-small cell lung cancer. The V call is TRBV18, the J call TRBJ2-2, with TRBD2 matching over 8 bases. Sequenced material: lung tumor tissue. The chain's CDR3 is CASSFNSGENTGELFF. CDR3 nucleotides: TGTGCCAGCTCATTTAATAGCGGGGAGAACACCGGGGAGCTGTTTTTT.